These 29 T cell receptor beta chains originate from one sample sequenced in a study of glioma-infiltrating T cells. Using RNA template, CDR3s of TCR alpha and beta were amplified with iRepertoire arm-PCR. TCRdb re-called the multiplex PCR reads through MiXCR, storing one row per CDR3 protein. The sample includes approximately 130,000 distinct CDR3 sequences, about 25% of them seen just once. Source material: glioma tissue, nonneoplastic brain tissue, or PBMCs (not recorded which). Receptors were obtained from a human donor with low-grade glioma or glioblastoma, undergoing nonglioma brain surgery, or in good health (not recorded which).

Here the CDR3 reads CASRGGAGETQYF. The CDR3 region has the DNA TGTGCCAGCAGAGGGGGGGCTGGGGAGACCCAGTACTTC. V and J are TRBV7-9 and TRBJ2-5, with a possible D match to TRBD2 (7 bases). This CDR3 has 13 residues. V was pared by 6 bases and J by 5 bases, with 13 bases between. Germline CDR1 is SEHNR and CDR2 is FQNEAQ (reference sequence).

This clonotype has a handful of counts. The chain carries TRBV7-2 and TRBJ1-1; D is undetermined. V was shortened by 2 bases and J by 1 base, with 8 bases between the two germline ends. CDR3 length: 14 amino acids. Germline assignment: CDR1 SGHTA and CDR2 FQGNSA. DNA for the CDR3: TGTGCCAGCAGCTTAAATTTTTCGAACACTGAAGCTTTCTTT. It encodes CASSLNFSNTEAFF.

The chain has TRBV7-9 and TRBJ2-1; 7 bases line up with TRBD2. The CDR3 is 13 amino acids. Trimming removed 6 bases from V and 8 bases from J; junction bases left unmatched: 7. CDR1 is SEHNR, CDR2 FQNEAQ, per germline (reference sequence). The CDR3 protein is CASRESGRDEQFF. The DNA for the CDR3 is TGTGCCAGCAGAGAGTCGGGGAGGGATGAGCAGTTCTTC.

Worth noting for this clonotype: This sequence may be a read error, since a much larger clone differs from it by one base. This chain links TRBV6-1 with TRBJ1-1; D possibly corresponds to TRBD1 (6 bases). V was cut by 6 bases and J by 5 bases, with 16 bases left in between. CDR1 is MNHNS and CDR2 is SASEGT in the germline V gene. This CDR3 is built from 14 residues. CDR3 nucleotide sequence: TGTGCCAGCAGCTCCTACAGGGATCGTACTGAAGCTTTCTTT. This gives the protein CASSSYRDRTEAFF.

This clonotype was observed many times. The rearrangement uses TRBV7-2 and TRBJ1-2, with TRBD1 identical over 10 bases. Trimming removed 5 bases from V and 0 bases from J; junction bases left unmatched: 6. The CDR3 is 16 residues long. CDR1 and CDR2 (germline): SGHTA, FQGNSA. In nucleotides, the CDR3 is TGTGCCAGCAGCCCCGACAGGGGGCGGGCTAACTATGGCTACACCTTC. Its protein is CASSPDRGRANYGYTF.

The chain uses TRBV10-3 and TRBJ2-7; weak D call: TRBD2 (5 bases). Germline V gene sequence: CDR1 ENHRY, CDR2 SYGVKD. This CDR3 is built from 14 residues. The germline V and J ends were trimmed by 2 bases and 3 bases, with 11 bases remaining between them. Here the CDR3 reads CAISEGARGYEQYV. Here the CDR3 DNA reads TGTGCCATCAGTGAGGGCGCACGGGGCTACGAGCAGTACGTC.

The V gene is TRBV28, the J gene TRBJ2-2, with 7 bases lining up with TRBD1. Germline values: CDR1 MDHEN, CDR2 SYDVKM. There are 12 residues in the CDR3. V dropped 7 bases and J dropped 6; count of bases not matched to a gene: 2. CDR3 sequence: CASIGGPGELFF. The DNA of the CDR3 is TGTGCCAGCATAGGGGGCCCCGGGGAGCTGTTTTTT.

This clonotype was seen at least ten times. The chain has TRBV28 and TRBJ2-7; 8 bases match TRBD2. The CDR3 runs 13 residues. Germline V gene lookup returns CDR1 MDHEN and CDR2 SYDVKM. Germline trimming cut 2 bases from V and 3 bases from J; bases unmatched to any gene: 0. DNA of the CDR3: TGTGCCAGCAGTTTAAGCGGGGGCTACGAGCAGTACGTC. Protein sequence: CASSLSGGYEQYV.

There are a few counts of this clonotype. The chain uses TRBV6-6 and TRBJ2-5; D perhaps matches TRBD1 (5 bases). V was cut by 2 bases and J by 2 bases, with 9 bases left in between. Germline assignment: CDR1 MNHNY and CDR2 SVGAGI (reference sequence). The CDR3 is 14 residues long. The CDR3 sequence: CASSYRGRQETQYF. Here the CDR3 DNA reads TGTGCCAGCAGTTACAGGGGCCGGCAAGAGACCCAGTACTTC.

This clonotype appeared many times. V usage is TRBV20-1 and J usage is TRBJ2-3, with 14 bases lining up with TRBD2. The CDR3 covers 15 residues. The V and J ends lost 3 bases and 3 bases, in that order; junction bases with no gene match: 2. CDR1 is DFQATT, CDR2 SNEGSKA, per germline (reference sequence). CDR3 bases: TGCAGTGCTAGGGGACTAGCGGGGGTGACAGATACGCAGTATTTT. Protein: CSARGLAGVTDTQYF.

At least ten counts were recorded for this clonotype. V is TRBV6-1 and J is TRBJ2-1; unclear D gene. Trimming stripped 6 bases from V and 0 bases from J, with 6 bases between. The length of the CDR3 is 13 residues. Germline V lookup: CDR1 MNHNS, CDR2 SASEGT. CDR3 in amino acids: CASRGSSYNEQFF. CDR3 DNA sequence: TGTGCCAGCAGGGGAAGCTCCTACAATGAGCAGTTCTTC.

This clonotype came up many times. This sequence joins TRBV3-1 and TRBJ1-1; perhaps TRBD1 as D (5 bases). Trimming cost V 5 bases and J 1 base, with 5 bases left between them. The CDR3 is made up of 12 amino acids. Germline V gene sequence: CDR1 LGHDT, CDR2 YNNKEL (reference sequence). Here the CDR3 reads CASSGGNTEAFF. DNA for the CDR3: TGTGCCAGCAGCGGGGGGAACACTGAAGCTTTCTTT.

This clonotype was seen at least ten times. The V and J genes are TRBV15 and TRBJ1-1; D may be TRBD1 (5 bases). This CDR3 is 15 amino acids long. V lost 5 bases, J lost 1 base, and 14 bases lay in between. Germline CDR1 and CDR2: LNHNV and YYDKDF (reference sequence). As DNA, the CDR3 is TGTGCCACCAGCTATCAAACAGGCAGGAACACTGAAGCTTTCTTT. Its protein product is CATSYQTGRNTEAFF. Looking up the rest from reference TRBV15 and TRBJ1-1 gives the full variable domain: DAMVIQNPRYQVTQFGKPVTLSCSQTLNHNVMYWYQQKSSQAPKLLFHYYDKDFNNEADTPDNFQSRRPNTSFCFLDIRSPGLGDTAMYLCATSYQTGRNTEAFFGQGTRLTVV.

This clonotype occurred many times. The chain recombines TRBV6-1 with TRBJ2-1; D perhaps matches TRBD1 (5 bases). The germline gives CDR1 MNHNS, CDR2 SASEGT. This CDR3 comprises 15 residues. Trimming left V 1 base short and J 0 bases short, with 7 bases between. The CDR3 is CASSEVGASYNEQFF. CDR3 DNA sequence: TGTGCCAGCAGTGAAGTTGGGGCCTCCTACAATGAGCAGTTCTTC.

A few counts support this clonotype. V usage is TRBV28 and J usage is TRBJ1-5; D is uncertain. The V end lost 3 bases, the J end lost 1 base, and 10 bases lay between the germline ends. This CDR3 is 15 amino acids long. CDR1 and CDR2 (germline): MDHEN, SYDVKM. The CDR3 spells CASSFGQPSNQPQHF. DNA for the CDR3: TGTGCCAGCAGTTTCGGGCAGCCAAGCAATCAGCCCCAGCATTTT.

This chain links TRBV6-2 or TRBV6-3 with TRBJ2-3, with D hard to call. The germline gives CDR1 MNHEY, CDR2 SVGEGT. The CDR3 runs 12 residues. The ends were cut back, 0 bases at V and 6 bases at J, with 4 bases in the middle. The CDR3 protein is CASSYSRDTQYF. In DNA form, the CDR3 reads TGTGCCAGCAGTTACTCGAGGGATACGCAGTATTTT.

This clonotype was seen repeatedly, ten times or more. The genes are TRBV6-1 and TRBJ2-2; D uncertain. CDR3 length: 13 amino acids. The V and J ends lost 7 bases and 2 bases respectively, with 8 bases between them. CDR1 and CDR2 from the germline V gene are MNHNS and SASEGT. Written as DNA, the CDR3 is TGTGCCAGCAACGGGCCAAACACCGGGGAGCTGTTTTTT. Translation gives CASNGPNTGELFF.

V is TRBV29-1 and J is TRBJ2-5, with 7 nucleotides matching TRBD1. The CDR3 is 13 residues long. J was trimmed by 5 bases and V by 8 bases; bases with no gene match: 11. Looked up from germline, CDR1 is SQVTM and CDR2 is ANQGSEA. The CDR3 is CSTRDRVYETQYF. The CDR3 DNA reads as TGCAGCACCAGGGACAGAGTGTATGAGACCCAGTACTTC.

This chain uses TRBV4-1 with TRBJ1-1; D not certain. The CDR3 extends over 12 amino acids. V shed 4 bases and J shed 6 bases, with 9 bases lying between them. Germline values: CDR1 MGHRA, CDR2 YSYEKL. The DNA for the CDR3 is TGCGCCAGCAGCCTCGGGTACGCTGAAGCTTTCTTT. As protein: CASSLGYAEAFF.

The rearrangement links TRBV7-9 to TRBJ2-3, with no clear D. Between the trimmed V and J ends, which lost 5 bases and 6 bases, there was a span of 21 bases. The CDR3 length is 16 residues. Germline CDR1 SEHNR, CDR2 FQNEAQ (reference sequence). The CDR3 sequence is CASSVYGDYAADTQYF. CDR3 bases: TGTGCCAGCAGCGTATATGGGGATTATGCCGCGGATACGCAGTATTTT.

V usage is TRBV12-3 or TRBV12-4 and J usage is TRBJ1-2; perhaps TRBD1 as D (5 bases). This CDR3 is 17 amino acids long. The ends were cut back, 5 bases at V and 8 bases at J, with 27 bases in the middle. The CDR3 region has the DNA TGTGCCAGCAGTGGGCCCTCCCGCCGGGACGGCGATAGGGGCTACACCTTC. The encoded protein is CASSGPSRRDGDRGYTF.

As to this clonotype: This may be a read error, as it is one base from a much larger clone. The chain is built from TRBV20-1 and TRBJ1-5; D call uncertain. The last part of the DNA fits TRBJ2-3 better; the J call may be wrong. CDR1 and CDR2 (germline): DFQATT, SNEGSKA (reference sequence). The CDR3 is 12 amino acids. This CDR3 is CSAFRGNQPQYF. Written as DNA, the CDR3 is TGCAGTGCATTCCGTGGCAATCAGCCCCAGTATTTT.

This clonotype has just a few counts. The V call is TRBV7-2, the J call TRBJ2-3; perhaps TRBD2 as D (5 bases). This CDR3 comprises 15 residues. Germline-derived CDR1 and CDR2 are SGHTA and FQGNSA. Trimming left V 1 base short and J 5 bases short, with 13 bases between. The CDR3 bases are TGTGCCAGCAGCTTAGTGACGGGGTGGGGAGATACGCAGTATTTT. It yields the protein CASSLVTGWGDTQYF.

In this sample, this clonotype turned up a few times. The chain joins TRBV4-1 to TRBJ1-5; 9 bases map to TRBD1. The junction had 6 bases not matched to a gene; V was cut back by 3 bases and J by 6 bases. Per germline, CDR1 MGHRA and CDR2 YSYEKL. This CDR3 spans 15 amino acids. The CDR3 loop is CASSQAGTGLQPQHF. The CDR3 DNA sequence: TGCGCCAGCAGCCAGGCCGGGACAGGGCTTCAGCCCCAGCATTTT.

This clonotype was recorded many times. This chain links TRBV11-3 with TRBJ2-1; D gene uncertain. Per germline, CDR1 SGHNT and CDR2 YENEEA. Trimming removed 5 bases at V and 0 bases at J, with 11 bases between. The CDR3 has 15 amino acids. CDR3 nucleotides: TGTGCCAGCAGCCCCGACGGAACCTCCTACAATGAGCAGTTCTTC. Translating gives CASSPDGTSYNEQFF.

This clonotype was found many times. V is TRBV7-2 and J is TRBJ1-1; D perhaps matches TRBD1 (5 bases). The germline V and J ends were trimmed by 4 bases and 4 bases, with 10 bases remaining between them. CDR1 and CDR2 (germline): SGHTA, FQGNSA. The CDR3 length is 13 residues. The chain's CDR3 is CASSWGGPTEAFF. The CDR3 DNA reads as TGTGCCAGCAGCTGGGGCGGGCCCACTGAAGCTTTCTTT.

The chain carries TRBV11-2 and TRBJ2-3; no definite D call. The length of the CDR3 is 14 residues. CDR1 is SGHAT and CDR2 is FQNNGV in the germline V gene. With 5 bases removed from V and 2 bases from J, the gap between germline ends came to 11 bases. The CDR3 nucleotides read TGTGCCAGCAGCCCCGGCAGTACCACAGATACGCAGTATTTT. It encodes CASSPGSTTDTQYF.

This clonotype has a count of ten or more. The chain is built from TRBV28 and TRBJ2-3; maybe TRBD1 (5 bases). V shed 5 bases and J shed 4 bases, with 7 bases lying between them. Per germline, CDR1 MDHEN and CDR2 SYDVKM. This CDR3 region has 12 residues. CDR3: CASSLTADTQYF. The CDR3 region has the DNA TGTGCCAGCAGTCTGACAGCAGATACGCAGTATTTT.

The CDR3 region has the DNA TGTGCCAGCAGGAGAGCGGGGGGCAGCTCTGGAAACACCATATATTTT. Translating gives CASRRAGGSSGNTIYF. The chain uses TRBV27 and TRBJ1-3; D may be TRBD1 (6 bases). This CDR3 is 16 amino acids long. In germline, CDR1 is MNHEY, CDR2 SMNVEV (reference sequence). With 6 bases removed from V and 0 bases from J, the gap between germline ends came to 15 bases.